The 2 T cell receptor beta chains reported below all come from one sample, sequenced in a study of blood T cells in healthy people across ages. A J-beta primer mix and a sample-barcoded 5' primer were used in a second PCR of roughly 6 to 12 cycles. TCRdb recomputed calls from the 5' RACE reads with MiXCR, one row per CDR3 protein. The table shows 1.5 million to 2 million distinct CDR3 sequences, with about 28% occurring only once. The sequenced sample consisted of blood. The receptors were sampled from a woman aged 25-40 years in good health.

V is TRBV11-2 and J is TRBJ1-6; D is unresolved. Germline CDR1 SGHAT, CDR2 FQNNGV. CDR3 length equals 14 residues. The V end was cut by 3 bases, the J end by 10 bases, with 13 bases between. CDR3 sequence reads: CASSFAQAGSPLHF. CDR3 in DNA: TGTGCCAGCAGCTTCGCTCAGGCGGGATCACCCCTCCACTTT.

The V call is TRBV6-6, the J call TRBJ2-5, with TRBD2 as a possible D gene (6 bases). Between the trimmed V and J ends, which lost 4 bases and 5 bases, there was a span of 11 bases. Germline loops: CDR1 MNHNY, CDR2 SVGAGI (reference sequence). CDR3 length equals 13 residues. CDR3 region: CASSCGEVETQYF. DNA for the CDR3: TGTGCCAGCAGTTGCGGGGAGGTTGAGACCCAGTACTTC.